Detailed here is one TCR beta chain. This entry belongs to a study of early T cells in non-severe SARS-CoV-2 infection. In the library, individual cDNA molecules carried attached unique molecular identifiers. TCRdb re-called the 5' RACE reads with MiXCR, one entry per CDR3 protein. The table lists 32,000 or so distinct CDR3 sequences, under 8% of them singletons, with roughly 6% in the top ten. CDR1 is MDHEN and CDR2 is SYDVKM in the germline V gene. V gave up 4 bases and J gave up 5 bases, with 6 bases separating them. The CDR3 totals 11 residues. The source material was whole blood. The source of this sequence is an adult who was a healthcare worker with PCR-confirmed SARS-CoV-2 infection or an uninfected control (not recorded which). The chain carries TRBV28 and TRBJ2-7; no clear D gene. DNA for the CDR3: TGTGCCAGCAGTTCCGACGACGAGCAGTACTTC. It specifies CASSSDDEQYF. The full variable domain, rest sourced from reference TRBV28 and TRBJ2-7, is DVKVTQSSRYLVKRTGEKVFLECVQDMDHENMFWYRQDPGLGLRLIYFSYDVKMKEKGDIPEGYSVSREKKERFSLILESASTNQTSMYLCASSSDDEQYFGPGTRLTVT.